The 18 T cell receptor beta chains below all came from one sample that was sequenced in a study of cytomegalovirus exposure and HLA in healthy donors. PCR used 60 Vbeta primers and 13 Jbeta primers. Only in-frame clones appear in the TCRdb table, and some are missing; sequencing was by immunoSEQ multiplex PCR. The table includes some 130,000 clones, roughly two thirds detected once. Material for sequencing was PBMCs. The receptors were gathered from a man younger than 45 in good health and CMV-seropositive.

This sequence joins TRBV19 and TRBJ2-2; D remains ambiguous. The length of the CDR3 is 14 residues. V gave up 5 bases and J gave up 1 base, with 8 bases separating them. Germline CDR1 reads LNHDA; CDR2 reads SQIVND (reference sequence). CDR3 sequence (DNA): TGTGCCAGTAGTGCCTCAGGGAACACCGGGGAGCTGTTTTTT. Residues: CASSASGNTGELFF.

The CDR3 DNA reads TGCGCCAGCAGTGAGTCGAGCGAAGATAATTCACCCCTCCACTTT. Translated: CASSESSEDNSPLHF. The J gene is TRBJ1-6, the V gene TRBV10-1, with unresolved D. The CDR3 spans 15 residues. Germline CDR1 is WNHNN and CDR2 is SYGVQD (reference sequence). Trimming pared 0 bases from V and 5 bases from J, leaving 8 bases between.

The chain recombines TRBV7-6 with TRBJ1-2, with TRBD1 matching 7 bases. The CDR3 sequence is 15 residues long. V dropped 5 bases and J dropped 8; count of bases not matched to a gene: 14. CDR1 and CDR2 from the germline V gene are SGHVS and FNYEAQ. CDR3 in amino acids: CASSLSPGGVGGYTF. In DNA form, the CDR3 reads TGTGCCAGCAGCCTATCCCCAGGGGGAGTCGGGGGCTACACCTTC.

This clone was picked up one time. This chain connects TRBV5-3 to TRBJ2-1, with 12 bases aligning to TRBD2. TRBV5-3 is recorded as an ORF, its role being uncertain. This CDR3 region has 16 residues. V shed 4 bases, J shed 9 bases, and the junction held 11 bases outside the gene matches. The DNA of the CDR3 is TGTGCCAGAAGCCCAGGACTAGCGGGATCTCGGGTTGAGCAGTTCTTC. It yields the protein CARSPGLAGSRVEQFF.

V and J are TRBV5-4 and TRBJ1-3; 7 positions match TRBD1. CDR1 is SGHNT, CDR2 YYREEE, per germline (reference sequence). V lost 0 bases and J lost 7; bases outside the gene matches: 1. CDR3 length: 13 amino acids. The CDR3 loop is CASSLARGNTIYF. The CDR3 DNA is TGTGCCAGCAGCTTGGCCAGGGGGAACACCATATATTTT.

CDR3 nucleotide sequence: TGTGCCAGCAGCTTGGGGCCTCTAGAAGACGAGCAGTACTTC. It is translated as CASSLGPLEDEQYF. V and J are TRBV5-4 and TRBJ2-7, with D unclear. The CDR3 has 14 amino acids. CDR1 is SGHNT and CDR2 is YYREEE in the germline V gene (reference sequence). Trimming took 0 bases from V and 5 from J, leaving 12 bases between them.

J is TRBJ2-5 and V is TRBV9; TRBD2 agrees at 8 bases. Trimming at V came to 4 bases and at J to 4 bases, leaving 12 bases not matched to a gene. CDR1 is SGDLS, CDR2 YYNGEE, per germline. There are 16 residues in the CDR3. The CDR3 sequence is CASSRGGGSVGETQYF. CDR3 in DNA: TGTGCCAGCAGCCGGGGGGGCGGGAGTGTAGGAGAGACCCAGTACTTC.

The table lists this clone with a few counts. The chain uses TRBV5-4 and TRBJ2-7; D perhaps matches TRBD2 (5 bases). Per the germline V gene, CDR1 is SGHNT and CDR2 is YYREEE (reference sequence). This CDR3 has 13 amino acids. V lost 2 bases and J 4 bases, leaving 10 bases between the germline ends. CDR3 nucleotide sequence: TGTGCCAGCAGCTTAGACGAGGGATACGAGCAGTACTTC. It specifies CASSLDEGYEQYF.

This sequence joins TRBV5-1 and TRBJ2-1; possibly TRBD1 for D (6 bases). Trimming removed 0 bases from V and 3 bases from J, with 19 bases in between. Germline V gene lookup returns CDR1 SGHRS and CDR2 YFSETQ. The CDR3 has 18 residues. CDR3 sequence: CASSLGGTQISGYNEQFF. Here the CDR3 DNA reads TGCGCCAGCAGCTTGGGTGGGACACAAATCTCAGGCTACAATGAGCAGTTCTTC.

The chain is built from TRBV7-3 and TRBJ1-3; the D is unclear. In germline, CDR1 is SGHTA, CDR2 FQGTGA. This CDR3 is 13 amino acids long. V was trimmed by 2 bases and J by 2 bases, leaving 4 bases between them. CDR3 nucleotides: TGTGCCAGCAGCTTAGGGCCTGGAAACACCATATATTTT. It encodes CASSLGPGNTIYF.

The gene calls are TRBV15 and TRBJ1-4; TRBD1 agrees at 10 bases. With 0 bases clipped from V and 12 bases from J, the junction kept 10 bases outside the gene matches. Germline V lookup: CDR1 LNHNV, CDR2 YYDKDF (reference sequence). The CDR3 runs to 16 residues. The CDR3 nucleotides read TGTGCCACCAGCAGAGACACCGGGACAGGGGAAACGGAACTGTTTTTT. It encodes CATSRDTGTGETELFF. Drawing the rest from reference TRBV15 and TRBJ1-4, the complete variable domain is DAMVIQNPRYQVTQFGKPVTLSCSQTLNHNVMYWYQQKSSQAPKLLFHYYDKDFNNEADTPDNFQSRRPNTSFCFLDIRSPGLGDTAMYLCATSRDTGTGETELFFGSGTQLSVL.

The chain couples TRBV29-1 to TRBJ2-1; 8 nucleotides match TRBD2. Germline assignment: CDR1 SQVTM and CDR2 ANQGSEA. The CDR3 is 14 residues long. V shed 4 bases, J shed 12 bases, and the junction held 14 bases outside the gene matches. The CDR3 sequence: CSVVIGLAVVAQFF. DNA for the CDR3: TGCAGCGTTGTTATTGGACTAGCCGTGGTAGCGCAGTTCTTC.

The CDR3 DNA reads as TGTGCCAGCAGTTTTACTCCTTATAGCAATCAGCCCCAGCATTTT. Translated, it gives CASSFTPYSNQPQHF. The chain has TRBV27 and TRBJ1-5; no definite D call. The CDR3 contains 15 residues. The germline V and J ends were trimmed by 3 bases and 0 bases, with 9 bases remaining between them. Germline loops: CDR1 MNHEY, CDR2 SMNVEV (reference sequence).

This clone was picked up one time. The rearrangement joins TRBV27 to TRBJ1-4; TRBD1 aligns across 9 bases. V shed 6 bases, J shed 8 bases, and the junction held 16 bases outside the gene matches. The CDR3 loop spans 17 amino acids. The germline CDR1 and CDR2 sequences are MNHEY and SMNVEV (reference sequence). This chain's CDR3 is CASSQRLTGTGHEKLFF. The CDR3 DNA reads as TGTGCCAGCAGCCAGAGATTAACCGGGACAGGGCACGAAAAACTGTTTTTT.

This clone was detected only a few times. This rearrangement joins TRBV5-1 to TRBJ2-1; possible D gene TRBD1, 5 bases. Germline assignment: CDR1 SGHRS and CDR2 YFSETQ. V was shortened by 0 bases and J by 5 bases, with 6 bases between the two germline ends. The length of the CDR3 is 13 residues. CDR3 DNA: TGCGCCAGCAGCTTGGACAGGAACAATGAGCAGTTCTTC. This translates into CASSLDRNNEQFF.

The chain uses TRBV27 and TRBJ2-2; TRBD1 matches at 12 bases. Germline CDR1 reads MNHEY; CDR2 reads SMNVEV (reference sequence). CDR3 length: 21 amino acids. V gave up 5 bases and J gave up 1 base; unmatched junction bases: 17. The CDR3 DNA reads as TGTGCCAGCAGTACCCGGGTGTGGGACAGGGGGCTGGGGCTGAACACCGGGGAGCTGTTTTTT. This encodes CASSTRVWDRGLGLNTGELFF.

The genes are TRBV19 and TRBJ2-5; a possible D gene is TRBD2 (8 bases). The J call is uncertain, as TRBJ2-7 better fits the DNA end. The CDR3 has 15 residues. The germline V gene has CDR1 LNHDA and CDR2 SQIVND (reference sequence). CDR3 DNA sequence: TGTGCCAGTAGTTGGGGTAGCGGGACAGCCTACGAGCAGTACTTC. It encodes CASSWGSGTAYEQYF.

This sequence joins TRBV5-8 and TRBJ2-1, with 7 bases identical to TRBD1. This CDR3 has 15 residues. Germline V gene sequence: CDR1 SGHTS, CDR2 YDEGEE. Losses at the gene ends were 2 bases for V and 7 bases for J; bases not matched to a gene: 9. The CDR3 sequence is CASSLEGAEWNEQFF. CDR3 DNA: TGTGCCAGCAGCTTAGAGGGGGCGGAATGGAATGAGCAGTTCTTC.